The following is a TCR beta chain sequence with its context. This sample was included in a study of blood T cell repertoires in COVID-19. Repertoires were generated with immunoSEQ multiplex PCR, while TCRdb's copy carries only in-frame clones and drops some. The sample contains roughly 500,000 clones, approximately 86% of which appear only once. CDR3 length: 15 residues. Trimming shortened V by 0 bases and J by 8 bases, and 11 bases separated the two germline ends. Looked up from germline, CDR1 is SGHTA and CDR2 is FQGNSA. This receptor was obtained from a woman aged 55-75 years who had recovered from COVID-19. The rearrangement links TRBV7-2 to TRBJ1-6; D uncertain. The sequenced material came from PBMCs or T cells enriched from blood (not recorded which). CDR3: CASSLAGIDYSPLHF. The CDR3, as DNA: TGTGCCAGCAGCTTAGCCGGTATTGACTATTCACCCCTCCACTTT.